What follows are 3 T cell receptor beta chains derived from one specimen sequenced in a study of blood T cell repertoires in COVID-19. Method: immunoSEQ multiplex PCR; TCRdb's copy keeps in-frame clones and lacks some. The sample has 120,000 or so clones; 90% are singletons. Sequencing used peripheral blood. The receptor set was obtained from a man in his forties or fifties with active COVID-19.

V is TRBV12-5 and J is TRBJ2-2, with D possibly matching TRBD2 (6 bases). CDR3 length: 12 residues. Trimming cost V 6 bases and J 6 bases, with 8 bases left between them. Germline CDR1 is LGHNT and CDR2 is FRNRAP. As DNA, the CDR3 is TGTGCTAGTGGGAGACTAGCCGGGGAGCTGTTTTTT. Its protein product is CASGRLAGELFF.

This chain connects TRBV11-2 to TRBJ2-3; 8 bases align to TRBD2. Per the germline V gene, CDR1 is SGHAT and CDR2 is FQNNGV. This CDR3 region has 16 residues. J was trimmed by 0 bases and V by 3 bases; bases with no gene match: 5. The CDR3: CASSFTLAGSTDTQYF. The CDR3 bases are TGTGCCAGCAGCTTCACCTTAGCGGGGAGCACAGATACGCAGTATTTT.

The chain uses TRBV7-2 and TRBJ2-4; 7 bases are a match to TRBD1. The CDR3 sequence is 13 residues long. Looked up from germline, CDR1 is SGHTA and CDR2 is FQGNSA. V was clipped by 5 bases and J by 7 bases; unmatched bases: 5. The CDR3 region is CASSLTTGNIQYF. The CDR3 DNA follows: TGTGCCAGCAGCCTGACGACAGGGAACATTCAGTACTTC.